This paragraph covers one TCR beta chain sequence. V was cut by 3 bases and J by 4 bases, with 6 bases left in between. This CDR3 is 12 amino acids long. Per the germline V gene, CDR1 is SGHVS and CDR2 is FQNEAQ. This specimen comes from a study of blood T cell repertoires in COVID-19. Looking at the study overall: Acute-phase and convalescent COVID-19 samples originated in the United States, Italy and Spain. Sources were T cells, B-cell-depleted T cells, or PBMCs; the material itself was cDNA or gDNA.

Recruited during active infection, patients (from Seattle) were subsequently followed longitudinally. Assay used: immunoSEQ multiplex PCR; TCRdb lists only in-frame clones, some missing. The sample consists of about 300,000 clones, around 88% of them appearing once. The TCR was taken from a woman aged 30 to 39 with COVID-19, enrolled during active disease. This chain uses TRBV7-8 with TRBJ1-2, with D hard to call. The sample comprised peripheral blood. DNA for the CDR3: TGTGCCAGCAGCTTCCAGCGCTATGGCTACACCTTC. This sequence encodes CASSFQRYGYTF.